These 28 T cell receptor beta chains originate from one sample sequenced in a study of cytomegalovirus exposure and HLA in healthy donors. PCR involved 60 Vbeta and 13 Jbeta primers. Assay: immunoSEQ multiplex PCR; the TCRdb copy retains only in-frame clones and omits some. The repertoire includes 130,000 or so clones, roughly four fifths of them detected once, and approximately 8.1% sits in the top ten. The sequencing input was PBMCs. The receptors derive from a woman aged 50 to 60 in good health and CMV-seropositive.

This clone was seen just once. The chain links TRBV28 to TRBJ2-7; 11 bases line up with TRBD1. Germline CDR1 MDHEN, CDR2 SYDVKM. The CDR3 is 14 amino acids. V was pared by 6 bases and J by 4 bases, with 5 bases of the junction left unmatched. This chain's CDR3 is CASRGQGGRYEQYF. The DNA of the CDR3 is TGTGCCAGCAGGGGACAGGGGGGGAGGTACGAGCAGTACTTC.

The chain carries TRBV7-9 and TRBJ2-3; D might be TRBD2 (5 bases). The CDR3 length is 14 residues. V was cut by 4 bases and J by 1 base, with 9 bases left in between. Germline values: CDR1 SEHNR, CDR2 FQNEAQ (reference sequence). The CDR3 DNA reads TGTGCCAGCAGCTGGATTAGCGGCACAGATACGCAGTATTTT. It is translated as CASSWISGTDTQYF.

The gene calls are TRBV4-3 and TRBJ1-1, with no clear D. This CDR3 has 19 residues. Germline loops: CDR1 LGHNA, CDR2 YSLEER. V lost 0 bases, J lost 11 bases, and 31 bases lay in between. This chain's CDR3 is CASSQDHRSRGSSLFGAFF. The CDR3 nucleotides are TGCGCCAGCAGCCAAGATCATAGAAGTAGAGGCAGTTCACTCTTTGGGGCTTTCTTT.

The chain joins TRBV6-6 to TRBJ2-7; 10 nucleotides agree with TRBD2. The CDR3 is 16 amino acids. Trimming at V came to 0 bases and at J to 7 bases, leaving 9 bases not matched to a gene. Germline CDR1 MNHNY, CDR2 SVGAGI (reference sequence). CDR3 sequence reads: CASSYSTSGTLDEQYF. Written as DNA, the CDR3 is TGTGCCAGCAGTTACTCTACTAGCGGGACTTTGGATGAGCAGTACTTC.

The gene calls are TRBV5-1 and TRBJ2-1, with no clear D. Trimming left V 3 bases short and J 1 base short, with 14 bases between. The CDR3 extends over 16 amino acids. Germline lookup yields CDR1 SGHRS and CDR2 YFSETQ. The CDR3 DNA is TGCGCCAGCAGCTCCCGAGCCCACAGTTCCTACAATGAGCAGTTCTTC. Amino acids: CASSSRAHSSYNEQFF. Using reference TRBV5-1 and TRBJ2-1 for the parts outside the CDR3, the full variable domain is KAGVTQTPRYLIKTRGQQVTLSCSPISGHRSVSWYQQTPGQGLQFLFEYFSETQRNKGNFPGRFSGRQFSNSRSEMNVSTLELGDSALYLCASSSRAHSSYNEQFFGPGTRLTVL.

The chain employs TRBV30 and TRBJ1-4, with D perhaps matching TRBD1 (6 bases). This CDR3 contains 17 residues. The V end lost 0 bases, the J end lost 0 bases, and 14 bases lay between the germline ends. Looked up from germline, CDR1 is GTSNPN and CDR2 is SVGIG (reference sequence). The CDR3 spells CAWSVDQGSATNEKLFF. The CDR3 coding sequence is TGTGCCTGGAGTGTAGACCAGGGGTCCGCAACTAATGAAAAACTGTTTTTT.

The V and J genes are TRBV7-2 and TRBJ1-2; D is ambiguous. Germline assignment: CDR1 SGHTA and CDR2 FQGNSA. There are 13 residues in the CDR3. V was clipped by 2 bases and J by 4 bases, with 8 bases between them. The CDR3, as DNA: TGTGCCAGCAGCTTATCCCAATCCTATGGCTACACCTTC. This translates into CASSLSQSYGYTF. Using reference TRBV7-2 and TRBJ1-2 for the parts outside the CDR3, the full variable domain is GAGVSQSPSNKVTEKGKDVELRCDPISGHTALYWYRQSLGQGLEFLIYFQGNSAPDKSGLPSDRFSAERTGGSVSTLTIQRTQQEDSAVYLCASSLSQSYGYTFGSGTRLTVV.

This clone was seen more than once but under ten times. The chain recombines TRBV5-4 with TRBJ2-7; D may be TRBD2 (6 bases). This CDR3 has 14 residues. Germline V CDR1 and CDR2: SGHNT, YYREEE (reference sequence). The V end lost 1 base, the J end lost 5 bases, and 13 bases lay between the germline ends. Written as DNA, the CDR3 is TGTGCCAGCAGCTTGTGGCGGGATCAGGACGAGCAGTACTTC. Protein sequence: CASSLWRDQDEQYF.

This chain links TRBV18 with TRBJ2-1; no definite D call. Germline lookup yields CDR1 KGHSH and CDR2 LQKENI. V lost 2 bases and J 6 bases, leaving 8 bases between the germline ends. This CDR3 spans 13 amino acids. DNA for the CDR3: TGTGCCAGCTCACCAGAGAGGCGCAATGAGCAGTTCTTC. It specifies CASSPERRNEQFF.

This chain joins TRBV7-9 and TRBJ1-4, with D possibly being TRBD1 (6 bases). V shed 3 bases and J shed 8 bases, with 13 bases lying between them. CDR1 and CDR2 (germline): SEHNR, FQNEAQ (reference sequence). CDR3 length: 14 amino acids. The CDR3 sequence: CASSFGGGDEKLFF. Written as DNA, the CDR3 is TGTGCCAGCAGCTTCGGAGGGGGGGACGAAAAACTGTTTTTT.

The V and J genes are TRBV10-3 and TRBJ2-7, with D perhaps TRBD2 (6 bases). The CDR3 is made up of 15 amino acids. Per germline, CDR1 ENHRY and CDR2 SYGVKD. V was shortened by 2 bases and J by 0 bases, with 11 bases between the two germline ends. The CDR3 loop is CAISEGRGSSYEQYF. The CDR3 region has the DNA TGTGCCATCAGTGAGGGGCGGGGAAGCTCCTACGAGCAGTACTTC.

This chain connects TRBV6-5 to TRBJ1-1; weak D call: TRBD1 (6 bases). The germline V and J ends were trimmed by 10 bases and 4 bases, with 16 bases remaining between them. This CDR3 has 13 amino acids. In germline, CDR1 is MNHEY, CDR2 SVGAGI. CDR3 region: CATLGASGTEAFF. Here the CDR3 DNA reads TGTGCCACCCTGGGGGCTTCGGGCACTGAAGCTTTCTTT.

The chain links TRBV7-6 to TRBJ2-3, with D possibly matching TRBD2 (6 bases). The length of the CDR3 is 15 residues. Looked up from germline, CDR1 is SGHVS and CDR2 is FNYEAQ. V dropped 5 bases and J dropped 0 bases, with 12 bases sitting between them. CDR3 amino acids: CASSTTSRSTDTQYF. The CDR3 DNA reads as TGTGCCAGCAGCACTACTAGCCGGAGCACAGATACGCAGTATTTT.

This chain uses TRBV29-1 with TRBJ2-1; 9 bases line up with TRBD2. The V segment lost 6 bases and the J segment 3 bases; nucleotides outside the gene matches: 12. Germline V CDR1 and CDR2: SQVTM, ANQGSEA. The CDR3 contains 16 residues. The CDR3 protein is CSVLGLAATFYNEQFF. The CDR3 DNA reads as TGCAGCGTACTGGGACTAGCCGCTACCTTCTACAATGAGCAGTTCTTC.

This clone was detected once. The V gene is TRBV7-2, the J gene TRBJ2-7; maybe TRBD1 (6 bases). The CDR3 sequence is 16 residues long. Germline values: CDR1 SGHTA, CDR2 FQGNSA. Trimming took 0 bases from V and 0 from J, leaving 12 bases between them. For the CDR3, the DNA is TGTGCCAGCAGCTTAGCGTCCAGGGGACACTCCTACGAGCAGTACTTC. It yields the protein CASSLASRGHSYEQYF. Using reference TRBV7-2 and TRBJ2-7 for the parts outside the CDR3, the full variable domain is GAGVSQSPSNKVTEKGKDVELRCDPISGHTALYWYRQSLGQGLEFLIYFQGNSAPDKSGLPSDRFSAERTGGSVSTLTIQRTQQEDSAVYLCASSLASRGHSYEQYFGPGTRLTVT.

This clone appeared a single time. The CDR3 DNA reads as TGTGCCAGCAGCTTAGGAGACAGGGGGCTACGAACTAATGAAAAACTGTTTTTT. This codes for CASSLGDRGLRTNEKLFF. The rearrangement links TRBV7-9 to TRBJ1-4; 10 bases agree with TRBD1. Germline trimming cut 1 base from V and 1 base from J; bases unmatched to any gene: 6. The CDR3 length is 18 residues. Germline V gene lookup returns CDR1 SEHNR and CDR2 FQNEAQ (reference sequence).

The chain employs TRBV11-1 and TRBJ1-3, with a tentative D call TRBD1 (6 bases). From germline, CDR1 is SGHAT and CDR2 FQDESV (reference sequence). V lost 5 bases, J lost 3 bases, and 14 bases lay in between. The CDR3 totals 15 residues. CDR3 region: CASSAGTYRGNTIYF. The CDR3 DNA is TGTGCCAGCAGCGCCGGGACATATCGTGGAAACACCATATATTTT.

This chain joins TRBV9 and TRBJ2-7; 12 nucleotides agree with TRBD1. The CDR3 is made up of 15 amino acids. The germline CDR1 and CDR2 sequences are SGDLS and YYNGEE. V dropped 5 bases and J dropped 6; count of bases not matched to a gene: 9. CDR3 nucleotide sequence: TGTGCCAGCAGTCCCACTGGGACAGGGGGCGGCGAGCAGTACTTC. Encoded protein: CASSPTGTGGGEQYF. The variable domain in full, completed from reference TRBV9 and TRBJ2-7, reads DSGVTQTPKHLITATGQRVTLRCSPRSGDLSVYWYQQSLDQGLQFLIQYYNGEERAKGNILERFSAQQFPDLHSELNLSSLELGDSALYFCASSPTGTGGGEQYFGPGTRLTVT.

The chain combines TRBV28 with TRBJ2-7, with 9 positions matching TRBD2. V was pared by 2 bases and J by 2 bases, with 4 bases of the junction left unmatched. The CDR3 covers 15 residues. Germline assignment: CDR1 MDHEN and CDR2 SYDVKM. CDR3 nucleotide sequence: TGTGCCAGCAGTTTAGGGGCTAGCGGGACCTACGAGCAGTACTTC. This translates into CASSLGASGTYEQYF. The whole variable domain, remainder taken from reference TRBV28 and TRBJ2-7, is DVKVTQSSRYLVKRTGEKVFLECVQDMDHENMFWYRQDPGLGLRLIYFSYDVKMKEKGDIPEGYSVSREKKERFSLILESASTNQTSMYLCASSLGASGTYEQYFGPGTRLTVT.

V gene TRBV28 combines with J gene TRBJ1-3; weak D call: TRBD1 (6 bases). V dropped 6 bases and J dropped 4 bases, with 13 bases sitting between them. The CDR3 is 14 residues long. Germline lookup yields CDR1 MDHEN and CDR2 SYDVKM. The CDR3 sequence: CASRETGSGNTIYF. CDR3 DNA sequence: TGTGCCAGCAGGGAAACAGGGTCCGGAAACACCATATATTTT.

The rearrangement uses TRBV11-3 and TRBJ2-1; the D gene is possibly TRBD2 (5 bases). Germline loops: CDR1 SGHNT, CDR2 YENEEA. The V gene lost 4 bases and the J gene lost 2 bases, with 12 bases spanning the gap. The CDR3 loop spans 15 amino acids. This CDR3 reads CASSSREGPYNEQFF. For the CDR3, the DNA is TGTGCCAGCAGCTCCAGAGAGGGCCCCTACAATGAGCAGTTCTTC.

The gene calls are TRBV5-1 and TRBJ2-7; the match to TRBD1 covers 9 bases. The J segment lost 3 bases and the V segment lost 4 bases, leaving 14 bases of the junction unmatched. The CDR3 length is 17 residues. CDR1 and CDR2 from the germline V gene are SGHRS and YFSETQ. CDR3 in amino acids: CASSDPTGTGRNYEQYF. The CDR3 nucleotides read TGCGCCAGCAGCGATCCCACCGGGACAGGGAGGAACTACGAGCAGTACTTC.

This rearrangement joins TRBV29-1 to TRBJ1-2, with D possibly TRBD1 on 5 matching bases. Trimming left V 5 bases short and J 6 bases short, with 7 bases between. From germline, CDR1 is SQVTM and CDR2 ANQGSEA. This CDR3 is 10 amino acids long. CDR3 protein: CSVFRDGYTF. The CDR3 nucleotides are TGCAGCGTTTTCAGGGATGGCTACACCTTC.

The chain recombines TRBV7-9 with TRBJ1-4; D gene uncertain. The germline V and J ends were trimmed by 5 bases and 5 bases, with 15 bases remaining between them. From germline, CDR1 is SEHNR and CDR2 FQNEAQ (reference sequence). This CDR3 spans 15 amino acids. In DNA, the CDR3 is TGTGCCAGCAGCCCTCTACCCGTGTTAAATGAAAAACTGTTTTTT. Translation gives CASSPLPVLNEKLFF.

V usage is TRBV6-6 and J usage is TRBJ1-1; D ambiguous. Germline V gene lookup returns CDR1 MNHNY and CDR2 SVGAGI (reference sequence). V was trimmed by 5 bases and J by 1 base, leaving 8 bases between them. The CDR3 contains 13 residues. CDR3 bases: TGTGCCAGCAGTGAGGTCCGGAACACTGAAGCTTTCTTT. Translated: CASSEVRNTEAFF.

The rearrangement uses TRBV10-3 and TRBJ1-1; TRBD1 might be the D (6 bases). Trimming pared 2 bases from V and 1 base from J, leaving 11 bases between. Germline V gene lookup returns CDR1 ENHRY and CDR2 SYGVKD. CDR3 length: 15 amino acids. This CDR3 reads CAISEPRGGNTEAFF. The DNA for the CDR3 is TGTGCCATCAGTGAGCCGAGGGGGGGGAACACTGAAGCTTTCTTT.

V usage is TRBV5-4 and J usage is TRBJ2-2; 9 nucleotides line up with TRBD1. The CDR3 runs to 15 residues. Germline V gene lookup returns CDR1 SGHNT and CDR2 YYREEE (reference sequence). The V and J ends lost 0 bases and 7 bases, in that order; junction bases with no gene match: 4. DNA for the CDR3: TGTGCCAGCAGCTTGGACAGGGGGCAGGGCGGGGAGCTGTTTTTT. This translates into CASSLDRGQGGELFF.

The chain uses TRBV6-6 and TRBJ1-6; 8 positions agree with TRBD1. V lost 2 bases, J lost 7 bases, and 4 bases stayed unmatched. The germline CDR1 and CDR2 sequences are MNHNY and SVGAGI (reference sequence). This CDR3 has 15 residues. The CDR3 region has the DNA TGTGCCAGCAGTTACGGACAGGGAAGAAATTCACCCCTCCACTTT. Translated: CASSYGQGRNSPLHF.